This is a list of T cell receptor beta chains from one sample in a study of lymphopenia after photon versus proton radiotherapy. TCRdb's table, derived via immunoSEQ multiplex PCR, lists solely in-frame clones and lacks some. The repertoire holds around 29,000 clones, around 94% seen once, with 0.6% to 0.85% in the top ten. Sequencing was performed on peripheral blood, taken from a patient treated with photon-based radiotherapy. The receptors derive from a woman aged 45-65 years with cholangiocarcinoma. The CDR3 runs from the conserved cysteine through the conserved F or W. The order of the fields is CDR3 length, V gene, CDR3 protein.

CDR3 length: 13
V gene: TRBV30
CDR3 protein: CAWSKQGQNEAFF

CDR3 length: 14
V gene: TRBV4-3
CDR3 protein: CASSSDYDTGELFF

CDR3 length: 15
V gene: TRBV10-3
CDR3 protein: CAITPGQGMNTEAFF

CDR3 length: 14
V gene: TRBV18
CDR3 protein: CASSPLEGRHEQFF

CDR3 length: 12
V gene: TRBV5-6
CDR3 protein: CASTLKDRRQYF

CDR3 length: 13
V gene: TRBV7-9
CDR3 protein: CASSLGVPETQYF

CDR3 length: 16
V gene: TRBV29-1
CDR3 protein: CSVEVSWDNKPGGYTF

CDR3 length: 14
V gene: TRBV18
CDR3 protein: CASSADRVGEKLFF

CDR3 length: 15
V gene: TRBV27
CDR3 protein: CASSSPDRGQYGYTF

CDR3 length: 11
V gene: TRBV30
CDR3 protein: CALAVGETQYF

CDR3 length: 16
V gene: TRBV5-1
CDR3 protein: CASSRTGTGIFYEQYF

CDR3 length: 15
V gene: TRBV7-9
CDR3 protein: CASSPPFRVSYEQYF

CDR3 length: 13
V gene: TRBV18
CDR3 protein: CASTPMEDKGYTF

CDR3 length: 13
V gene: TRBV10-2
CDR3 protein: CASSGLTTGELFF

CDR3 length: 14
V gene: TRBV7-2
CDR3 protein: CASSLQQGIPKLFF

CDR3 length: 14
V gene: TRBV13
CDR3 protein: CASSLRGGSTEAFF

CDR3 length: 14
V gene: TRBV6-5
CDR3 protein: CASSYGDRGNGYTF

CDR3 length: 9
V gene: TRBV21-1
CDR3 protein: CGRRAEAFF

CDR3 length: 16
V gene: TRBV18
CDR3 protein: CASSPQRQASNEKLFF

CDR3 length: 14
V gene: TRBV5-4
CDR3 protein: CASRNSLSGNTIYF

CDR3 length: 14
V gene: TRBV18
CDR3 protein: CASSRILLGRQQYF

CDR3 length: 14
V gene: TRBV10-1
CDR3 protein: CATIDQGDNQPQHF

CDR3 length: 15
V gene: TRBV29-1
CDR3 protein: CSVETATRSYNEQFF